This T cell receptor beta chain is from a study of shared clonotypes between healthy human individuals (dated by TCRdb to 2019 to 2021). Concerning the study at large: A few men and two women, aged 18 to 49 years, made up the cohort. To increase sequencing depth and limit assay-specific biases, different laboratories used diverse techniques to prepare libraries and sequence TCR repertoires. To estimate repertoire size and how much clonotype sharing occurs between individuals, the study deeply sequenced the blood TCR repertoires of five healthy adults. Leukapheresis yielded between about 0.9 and 10 billion PBMCs per donor. What the work shows at the level of the full study, not this receptor alone: The genetic and exposure-history diversity represented was limited by the small number of donors. Sampling was restricted to blood, and TCR repertoires in tissue are likely to differ from TCR repertoires in blood. Pairwise subsampling indicated that sequencing depth was expected to affect the degree of clonotype sharing among donors.

As concerns this clone: Its antigen has not been determined. No per-base quality is available; no much larger clone lies one base away.

Spanning cysteine to phenylalanine, the CDR3 consists of 15 amino acids. Only CDR3 DNA remains: 45 bases, in frame from the first base. CDR1 and CDR2 are drawn from the germline V gene (reference sequence): MNHEY, SMNVEV. The V and J ends are trimmed by 3 bases and 4 bases, leaving 13 bases between them. Using the deep immunoSEQ assay, TCR CDR3 regions were amplified from genomic DNA by multiplex PCR. For each cell subset, the extracted genomic DNA was distributed evenly across all wells of several immunoSEQ 96-well plates, and each plate served as one replicate. For unsorted PBMC, each replicate PCR was loaded with roughly 270 ng genomic DNA, equivalent to tens of thousands of T cell genomes. Ten immunoSEQ deep assay plates were used to sequence the unsorted PBMC genomic DNA. Purified libraries were quantified with a Qubit 3.0 fluorometer, sized on a Bioanalyzer 2100, and re-quantified with the KAPA Library Quantification kit. Every immunoSEQ 96-well plate was sequenced on a separate single-read 150-cycle Illumina NextSeq 550 flow cell. Turning to the authors' computational methods: Because only junctional sequences without quality scores were contained in the immunoSEQ output, filtering matching that applied to full-length reads could not be performed. To assign V/J genes and CDR3, sequences were annotated using PyIR, a Python wrapper for IgBLAST v1.9, with IMGT germline references. Reads were filtered out if the reads had weak V/J assignments (E-value above 1e-6), no CDR3, stop codons, out-of-frame junctions, or ambiguous translated residues. V3J clonotypes were defined as sequences sharing an identical inferred V gene, J gene, and CDR3 amino acid sequence. Percentage overlap between repertoires was computed as shared unique clonotypes divided by the size of the smaller repertoire. RTK rarefaction, the Chao1 estimator, and Recon v2.1 estimates of unobserved clonotypes were used to assess repertoire richness. The immuneACCESS repertoire file appears here via TCRdb, limited to in-frame rearrangements. These files lack a portion of the clones; in checked studies, under half of the deficit traces to unresolved V genes, and the cause of the others is not known. V, J and clone size derive from that table, while D and trimming were established from the DNA sequence. The sample yields hundreds of thousands of clones; approximately 71% were counted once. The top ten hold around 13% of the sample.

The donors were healthy, HIV-negative adults who had no recently reported acute infections or vaccinations. All donors were Caucasian adults living in Nashville, Tennessee, USA. In the unsorted samples, 85 million to 100 million PBMCs were counted, and genomic DNA was extracted using the QIAamp DNA Blood Mini kit. Blood was obtained by leukapheresis, after which PBMCs were separated by Ficoll-Histopaque density gradient centrifugation and cryopreserved in liquid nitrogen vapor phase. The clonotype was recovered from a woman aged 40 to 55 in good health. Some clones in this sample may be carry-over from other donors' samples. The receptor chain draws on TRBV27 and TRBJ2-1, and possibly TRBD2, on 6 matching bases. The specimen was PBMCs. The CDR3 reads as follows: CASSLEGVGYNEQFF. The bases read TGTGCCAGCAGTTTGGAGGGAGTTGGTTACAATGAGCAGTTCTTC.